This TCR beta chain was sequenced during a study of blood T cell repertoires in COVID-19. The overall study: PBMCs, B-cell-depleted T cells, or T cells were the source of the cDNA or gDNA that made up the material.

The protocol was immunoSEQ multiplex PCR, while the TCRdb copy is restricted to in-frame clones and leaves out a portion. Of tens of thousands of clones in the sample, over 80% were seen once. V dropped 6 bases and J dropped 3 bases, with 8 bases sitting between them. The length of the CDR3 is 12 residues. The germline CDR1 and CDR2 sequences are LGHDT and YNNKEL (reference sequence). The table lists this clone with a count of one. V and J are TRBV3-1 (or the pseudogene TRBV3-2) and TRBJ1-2; D is perhaps TRBD1 (6 bases). The source material was peripheral blood. The source is a man aged 70-80 years with active COVID-19. The CDR3 is CASSPGDYGYTF. CDR3 nucleotide sequence: TGTGCCAGCAGTCCAGGGGACTATGGCTACACCTTC.